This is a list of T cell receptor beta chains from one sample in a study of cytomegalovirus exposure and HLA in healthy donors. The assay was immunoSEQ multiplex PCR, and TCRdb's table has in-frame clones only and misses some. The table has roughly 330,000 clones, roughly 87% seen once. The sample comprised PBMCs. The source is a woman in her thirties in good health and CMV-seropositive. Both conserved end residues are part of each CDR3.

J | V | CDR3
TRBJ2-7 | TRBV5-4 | CASSFLSEQYF
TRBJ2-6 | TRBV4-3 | CASSQLGQGANSGANVLTF
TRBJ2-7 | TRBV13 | CASSFSPTSGGYEQYF
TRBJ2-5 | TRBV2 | CASSEARKTQYF
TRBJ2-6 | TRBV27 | CASSSPWGGSGANVLTF
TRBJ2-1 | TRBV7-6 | CASSEGLAGYEQFF
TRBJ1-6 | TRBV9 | CASSGQALMSPLHF
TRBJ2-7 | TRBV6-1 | CASSPRDTFYEQYF
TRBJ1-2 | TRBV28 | CATRGIGKANYGYTF
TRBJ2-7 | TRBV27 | CASRMKSGGSYEQYF
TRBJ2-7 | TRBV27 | CASSLRGPTSYEQYF
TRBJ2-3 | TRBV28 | CASRGEGATDTQYF
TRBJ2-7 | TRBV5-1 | CASTWDSREQYF
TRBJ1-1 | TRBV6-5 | CASSRPRGGNTEAFF
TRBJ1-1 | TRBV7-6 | CASSVTGTGAGTEAFF
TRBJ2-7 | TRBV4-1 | CASSLSRDTYEQYF
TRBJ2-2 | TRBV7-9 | CASSPRTGGGSGELFF
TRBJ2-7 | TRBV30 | CAWSVLPESEQYF
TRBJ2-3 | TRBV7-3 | CVSSPLAGSTDTQYF
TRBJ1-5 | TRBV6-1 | CASSELNSPNQPQHF
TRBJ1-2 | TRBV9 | CASSPFWGADYGYTF
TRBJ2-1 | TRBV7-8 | CASSLATAGRKFF
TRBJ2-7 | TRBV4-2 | CASSQVGAAAYEQYF
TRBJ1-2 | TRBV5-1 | CASSPGGAGDGYTF
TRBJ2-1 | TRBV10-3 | CAISLAGGVEQFF
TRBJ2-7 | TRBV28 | CASTPSTGEGYEQYF
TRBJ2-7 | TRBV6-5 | CASSYSTTDERYEQYF
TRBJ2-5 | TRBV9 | CASSVASGGPGETQYF
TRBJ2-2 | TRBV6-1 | CASSPTGANTGELFF
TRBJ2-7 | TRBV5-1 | CASSNPGLPYEQYF
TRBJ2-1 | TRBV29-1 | CSVKGLAGGEQFF
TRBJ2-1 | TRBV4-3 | CASSPDTSSYNEQFF
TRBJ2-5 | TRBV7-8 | CASSSGRGRQETQYF
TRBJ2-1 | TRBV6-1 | CASRGYNEQFF
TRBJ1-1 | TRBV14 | CASSPTGTVGAGAFF
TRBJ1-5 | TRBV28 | CASSFLTWHF
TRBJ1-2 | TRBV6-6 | CASSYESYGYTF
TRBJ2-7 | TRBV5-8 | CASSRGQAYEQYF
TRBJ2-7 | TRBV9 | CASSAGGGEQYF
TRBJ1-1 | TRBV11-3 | CASSFMKNTEAFF
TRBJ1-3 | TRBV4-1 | CASSPTGTGGRNTIYF
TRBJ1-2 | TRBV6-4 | CASSPWEGSYGYTF
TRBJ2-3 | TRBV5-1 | CASGPGTSGASTDTQYF
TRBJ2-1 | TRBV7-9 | CASSPLAGIYNEQFF
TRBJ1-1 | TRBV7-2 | CASSRDSSFTEAFF
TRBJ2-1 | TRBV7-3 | CASSRGFANSYNEQFF
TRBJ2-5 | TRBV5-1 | CASSLGSWTGGGETQYF
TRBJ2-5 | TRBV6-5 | CASSYSSWETQYF
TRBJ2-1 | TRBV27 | CASSLGTSGPYNEQFF
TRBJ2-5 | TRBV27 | CASRMTGLQETQYF
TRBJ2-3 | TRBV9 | CASSVLTGGLADTQYF